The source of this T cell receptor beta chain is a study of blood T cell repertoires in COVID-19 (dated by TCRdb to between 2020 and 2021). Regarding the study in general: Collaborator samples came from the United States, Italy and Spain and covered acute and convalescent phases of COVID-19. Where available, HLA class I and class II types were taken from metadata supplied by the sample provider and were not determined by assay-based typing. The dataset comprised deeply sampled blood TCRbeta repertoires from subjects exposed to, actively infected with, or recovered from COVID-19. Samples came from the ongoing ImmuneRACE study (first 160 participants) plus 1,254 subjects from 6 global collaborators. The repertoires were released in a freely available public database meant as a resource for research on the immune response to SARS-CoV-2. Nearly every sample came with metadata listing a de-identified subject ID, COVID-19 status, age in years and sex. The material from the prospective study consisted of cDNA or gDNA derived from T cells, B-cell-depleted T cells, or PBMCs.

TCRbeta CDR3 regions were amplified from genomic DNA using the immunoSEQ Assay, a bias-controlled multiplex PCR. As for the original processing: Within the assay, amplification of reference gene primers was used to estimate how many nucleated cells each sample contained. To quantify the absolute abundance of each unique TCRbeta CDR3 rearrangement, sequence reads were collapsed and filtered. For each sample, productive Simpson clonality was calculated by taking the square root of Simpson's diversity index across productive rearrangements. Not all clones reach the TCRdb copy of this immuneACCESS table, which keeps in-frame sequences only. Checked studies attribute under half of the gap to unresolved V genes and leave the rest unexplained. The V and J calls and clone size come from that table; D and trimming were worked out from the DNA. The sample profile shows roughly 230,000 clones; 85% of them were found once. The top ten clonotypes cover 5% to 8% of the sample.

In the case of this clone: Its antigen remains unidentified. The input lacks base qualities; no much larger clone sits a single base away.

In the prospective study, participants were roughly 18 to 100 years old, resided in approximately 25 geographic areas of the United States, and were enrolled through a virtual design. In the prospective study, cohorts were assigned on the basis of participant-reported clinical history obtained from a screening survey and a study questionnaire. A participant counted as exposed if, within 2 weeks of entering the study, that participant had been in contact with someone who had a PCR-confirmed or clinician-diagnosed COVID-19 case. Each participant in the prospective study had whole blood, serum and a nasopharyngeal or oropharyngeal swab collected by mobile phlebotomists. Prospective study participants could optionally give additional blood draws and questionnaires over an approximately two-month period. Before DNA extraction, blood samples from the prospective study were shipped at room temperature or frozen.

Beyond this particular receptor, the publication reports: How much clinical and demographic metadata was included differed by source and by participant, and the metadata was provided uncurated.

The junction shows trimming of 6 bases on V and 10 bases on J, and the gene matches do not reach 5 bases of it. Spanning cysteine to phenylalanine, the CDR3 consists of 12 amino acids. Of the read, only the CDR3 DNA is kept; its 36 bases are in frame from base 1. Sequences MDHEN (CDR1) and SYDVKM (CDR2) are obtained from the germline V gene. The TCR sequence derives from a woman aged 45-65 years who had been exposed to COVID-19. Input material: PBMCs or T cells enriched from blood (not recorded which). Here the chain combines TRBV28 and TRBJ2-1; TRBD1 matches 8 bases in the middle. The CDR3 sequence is CASREPGGEQFF. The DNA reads TGTGCCAGCAGAGAGCCAGGGGGCGAGCAGTTCTTC.